One and the same sample provided the 14 T cell receptor beta chains below, sequenced in a study of blood T cell repertoires in COVID-19. This table comes from immunoSEQ multiplex PCR, and its TCRdb copy is limited to in-frame clones, with some not included. The sample has about 76,000 clones; under 95% are singletons. The sequenced sample was peripheral blood. The receptors derive from a human donor in a cohort sampled during active COVID-19.

This sequence joins TRBV7-9 and TRBJ1-4, with TRBD1 identical over 7 bases. The CDR3 spans 15 residues. Germline V lookup: CDR1 SEHNR, CDR2 FQNEAQ (reference sequence). V was clipped by 4 bases and J by 4 bases; unmatched bases: 6. The CDR3 protein is CASSSPGTDNEKLFF. CDR3 DNA: TGTGCCAGCAGCTCTCCCGGGACAGATAATGAAAAACTGTTTTTT.

The chain is built from TRBV6-5 and TRBJ2-1; D gene ambiguous. This CDR3 is built from 15 residues. From germline, CDR1 is MNHEY and CDR2 SVGAGI. Trimming left V 9 bases short and J 0 bases short, with 15 bases between. CDR3 sequence: CASSPASSSYNEQFF. CDR3 nucleotide sequence: TGTGCCAGTAGCCCGGCGTCGAGCTCCTACAATGAGCAGTTCTTC.

The chain is built from TRBV6-6 and TRBJ2-3; 10 bases map to TRBD2. The CDR3 has 17 amino acids. The J segment lost 1 base and the V segment lost 5 bases, leaving 9 bases of the junction unmatched. The V gene's germline CDR1 is MNHNY and CDR2 SVGAGI (reference sequence). The CDR3 loop is CASSLPSGGRGTDTQYF. The CDR3 DNA follows: TGTGCCAGCAGTCTTCCTAGCGGGGGCCGGGGCACAGATACGCAGTATTTT.

The sample holds one count of this clone. The chain recombines TRBV5-4 with TRBJ2-2, with 8 bases matching TRBD1. The length of the CDR3 is 15 residues. Trimming removed 1 base from V and 4 bases from J; junction bases left unmatched: 3. CDR1 SGHNT and CDR2 YYREEE come from the germline V gene (reference sequence). DNA for the CDR3: TGTGCCAGCAGCTTGCGTACAGGGGGCACCGGGGAGCTGTTTTTT. Amino acid sequence: CASSLRTGGTGELFF.

The rearrangement joins TRBV7-3 to TRBJ2-3, with 8 positions matching TRBD2. This CDR3 spans 15 amino acids. V trimming: 2 bases; J trimming: 2 bases; junction bases outside the gene matches: 3. The germline V gene encodes CDR1 SGHTA and CDR2 FQGTGA. CDR3: CASSLALADTDTQYF. The CDR3 DNA sequence: TGTGCCAGCAGCTTAGCACTAGCGGACACAGATACGCAGTATTTT. Looking up the rest from reference TRBV7-3 and TRBJ2-3 gives the full variable domain: GAGVSQTPSNKVTEKGKYVELRCDPISGHTALYWYRQSLGQGPEFLIYFQGTGAADDSGLPNDRFFAVRPEGSVSTLKIQRTERGDSAVYLCASSLALADTDTQYFGPGTRLTVL.

V gene TRBV5-4 combines with J gene TRBJ2-3; 10 bases align to TRBD2. There are 16 residues in the CDR3. Trimming at V came to 3 bases and at J to 0 bases, leaving 4 bases not matched to a gene. Germline values: CDR1 SGHNT, CDR2 YYREEE (reference sequence). CDR3 sequence reads: CASSSLAGASTDTQYF. CDR3 bases: TGTGCCAGCAGCTCCCTAGCGGGGGCTAGCACAGATACGCAGTATTTT.

The J gene is TRBJ1-1, the V gene TRBV19; 8 bases are a match to TRBD1. Germline loops: CDR1 LNHDA, CDR2 SQIVND (reference sequence). With V trimmed by 2 bases and J by 5 bases, 13 bases remained unmatched. The CDR3 contains 17 residues. The CDR3 DNA reads TGTGCCAGTAGTATAACGAGAGGACAGGGAATAGAAACTGAAGCTTTCTTT. It specifies CASSITRGQGIETEAFF.

The chain links TRBV27 to TRBJ2-7, with 9 bases aligning to TRBD1. This CDR3 has 13 residues. In germline, CDR1 is MNHEY, CDR2 SMNVEV (reference sequence). Trimming at V came to 8 bases and at J to 2 bases, leaving 4 bases not matched to a gene. The CDR3 spells CASFGQGPYEQYF. DNA for the CDR3: TGTGCCAGCTTTGGACAGGGGCCCTACGAGCAGTACTTC.

The chain joins TRBV18 to TRBJ2-7; a weak D match, TRBD1 (5 bases). CDR1 is KGHSH, CDR2 LQKENI, per germline. The V end lost 3 bases, the J end lost 3 bases, and 9 bases lay between the germline ends. This CDR3 region has 13 residues. The CDR3 bases are TGTGCCAGCTCACCGGACATACGCTACGAGCAGTACTTC. Encoded protein: CASSPDIRYEQYF.

This sequence joins TRBV5-4 and TRBJ2-7; tentative D call: TRBD2 (8 bases). Trimming stripped 3 bases from V and 6 bases from J, with 22 bases between. This CDR3 spans 16 amino acids. Germline V CDR1 and CDR2: SGHNT, YYREEE (reference sequence). The CDR3 DNA reads as TGTGCCAGCAGCTCAGGGGGGGCTAGCGGGTGGGGCGAGCAGTACTTC. Its translation: CASSSGGASGWGEQYF.

This rearrangement joins TRBV29-1 to TRBJ2-5; TRBD1 matches 9 bases. CDR1 and CDR2 (germline): SQVTM, ANQGSEA. The CDR3 spans 14 residues. J was trimmed by 5 bases and V by 7 bases; bases with no gene match: 11. The CDR3 loop reads CSARGQGTGETQYF. DNA of the CDR3: TGCAGCGCCCGAGGACAGGGGACAGGGGAGACCCAGTACTTC.

This rearrangement joins TRBV6-5 to TRBJ1-1; D gene unclear. Trimming pared 0 bases from V and 0 bases from J, leaving 8 bases between. Germline CDR1 reads MNHEY; CDR2 reads SVGAGI. CDR3 length: 15 residues. DNA for the CDR3: TGTGCCAGCAGTTACTCGAATAGTATGAACACTGAAGCTTTCTTT. Translation gives CASSYSNSMNTEAFF.

The J gene is TRBJ1-1, the V gene TRBV7-2; the D gene is possibly TRBD1 (5 bases). CDR1 SGHTA and CDR2 FQGNSA come from the germline V gene. Deletions cut 1 base from V and 1 base from J, with 10 bases between. The CDR3 extends over 15 amino acids. This CDR3 reads CASSLGGVGNTEAFF. Written as DNA, the CDR3 is TGTGCCAGCAGCTTAGGGGGGGTTGGGAACACTGAAGCTTTCTTT.

As regards this clone: An end of the junction does not agree with germline; a read error may underlie this. The J gene is TRBJ1-1, the V gene TRBV19; the match to TRBD1 covers 7 bases. Germline V gene lookup returns CDR1 LNHDA and CDR2 SQIVND (reference sequence). The length of the CDR3 is 13 residues. The CDR3 is CASGQDLKTEAFF. As DNA, the CDR3 is TGTGCCAGTGGACAGGATTTGAAAACTGAAGCTTTCTTT.